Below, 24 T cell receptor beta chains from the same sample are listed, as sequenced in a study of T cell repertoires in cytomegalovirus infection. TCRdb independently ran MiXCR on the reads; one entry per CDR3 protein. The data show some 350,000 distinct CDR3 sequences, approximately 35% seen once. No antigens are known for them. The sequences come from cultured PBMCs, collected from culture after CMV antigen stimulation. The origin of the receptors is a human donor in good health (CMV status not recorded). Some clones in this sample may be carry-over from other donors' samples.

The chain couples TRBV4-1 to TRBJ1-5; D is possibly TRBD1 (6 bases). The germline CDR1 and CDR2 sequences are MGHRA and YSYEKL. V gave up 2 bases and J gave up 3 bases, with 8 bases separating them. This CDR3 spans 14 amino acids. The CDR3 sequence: CASSQQGTNQPQHF. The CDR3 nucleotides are TGCGCCAGCAGCCAACAGGGGACCAATCAGCCCCAGCATTTT.

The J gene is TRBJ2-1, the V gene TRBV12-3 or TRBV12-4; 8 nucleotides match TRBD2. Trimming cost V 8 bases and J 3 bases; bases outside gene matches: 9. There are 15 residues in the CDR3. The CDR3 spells CASGTGTRSYNEQFF. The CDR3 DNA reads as TGTGCCAGCGGGACCGGGACTAGAAGCTACAATGAGCAGTTCTTC.

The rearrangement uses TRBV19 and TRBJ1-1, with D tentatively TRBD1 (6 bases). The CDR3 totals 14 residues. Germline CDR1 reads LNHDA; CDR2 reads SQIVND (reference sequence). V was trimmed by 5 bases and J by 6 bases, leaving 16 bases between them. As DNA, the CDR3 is TGTGCCAGTAGTCCAGACAGGCAATTTTCTGAAGCTTTCTTT. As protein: CASSPDRQFSEAFF.

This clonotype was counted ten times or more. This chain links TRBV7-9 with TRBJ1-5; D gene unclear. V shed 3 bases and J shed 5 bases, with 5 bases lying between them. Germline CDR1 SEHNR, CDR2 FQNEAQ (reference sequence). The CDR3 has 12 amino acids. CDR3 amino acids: CASSFVDQPQHF. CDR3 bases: TGTGCCAGCAGCTTCGTGGATCAGCCCCAGCATTTT. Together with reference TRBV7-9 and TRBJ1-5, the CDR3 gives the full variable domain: DTGVSQNPRHKITKRGQNVTFRCDPISEHNRLYWYRQTLGQGPEFLTYFQNEAQLEKSRLLSDRFSAERPKGSFSTLEIQRTEQGDSAMYLCASSFVDQPQHFGDGTRLSIL.

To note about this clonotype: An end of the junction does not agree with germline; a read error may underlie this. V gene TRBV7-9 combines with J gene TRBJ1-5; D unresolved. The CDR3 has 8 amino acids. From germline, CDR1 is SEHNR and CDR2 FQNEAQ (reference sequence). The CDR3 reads CASSPDLF. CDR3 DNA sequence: TGTGCCAGCAGCCCGGACCTTTTT.

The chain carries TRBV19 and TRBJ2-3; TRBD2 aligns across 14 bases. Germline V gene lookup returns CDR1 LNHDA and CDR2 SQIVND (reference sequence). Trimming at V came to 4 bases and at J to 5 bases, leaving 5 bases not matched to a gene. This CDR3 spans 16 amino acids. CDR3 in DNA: TGTGCCAGTAGTAAGGGGACTAGCGGGAGACGAGATACGCAGTATTTT. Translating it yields CASSKGTSGRRDTQYF.

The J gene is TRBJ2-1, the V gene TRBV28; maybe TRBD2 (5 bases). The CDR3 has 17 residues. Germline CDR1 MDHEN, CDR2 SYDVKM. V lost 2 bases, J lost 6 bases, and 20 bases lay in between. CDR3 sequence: CASSLEGLSSRFNEQFF. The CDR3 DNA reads TGTGCCAGCAGTTTAGAGGGTTTGTCTAGCAGATTCAATGAGCAGTTCTTC.

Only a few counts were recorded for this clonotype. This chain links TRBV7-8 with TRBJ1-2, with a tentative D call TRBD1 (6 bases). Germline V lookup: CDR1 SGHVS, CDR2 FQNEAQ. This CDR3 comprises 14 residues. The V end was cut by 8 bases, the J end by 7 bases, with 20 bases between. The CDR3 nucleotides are TGTGCCAGCGCCAAGGACAGCGACCTGGGTGGCTACACCTTC. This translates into CASAKDSDLGGYTF. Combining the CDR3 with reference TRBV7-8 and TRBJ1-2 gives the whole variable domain GAGVSQSPRYKVAKRGQDVALRCDPISGHVSLFWYQQALGQGPEFLTYFQNEAQLDKSGLPSDRFFAERPEGSVSTLKIQRTQQEDSAVYLCASAKDSDLGGYTFGSGTRLTVV.

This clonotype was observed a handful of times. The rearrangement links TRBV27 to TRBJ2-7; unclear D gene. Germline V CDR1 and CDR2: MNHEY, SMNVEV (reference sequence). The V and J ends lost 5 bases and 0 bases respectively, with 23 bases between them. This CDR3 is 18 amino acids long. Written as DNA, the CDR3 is TGTGCCAGCAGTGCTCTAAACCCCTTTCAAAGGAGCTCCTACGAGCAGTACTTC. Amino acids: CASSALNPFQRSSYEQYF.

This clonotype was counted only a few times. This CDR3 is CASSPQQTTRDEQYF. The CDR3 DNA is TGTGCCAGCAGCCCACAACAGACTACCCGGGACGAGCAGTACTTC. This chain uses TRBV11-2 with TRBJ2-7; D is perhaps TRBD2 (5 bases). V lost 5 bases and J 5 bases, leaving 19 bases between the germline ends. The CDR3 is 15 residues long. The germline CDR1 and CDR2 sequences are SGHAT and FQNNGV.

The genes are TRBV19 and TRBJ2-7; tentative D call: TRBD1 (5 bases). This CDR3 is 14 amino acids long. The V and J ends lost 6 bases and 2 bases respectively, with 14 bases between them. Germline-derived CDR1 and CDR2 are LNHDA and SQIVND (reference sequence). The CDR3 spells CASRAKGLPYEQYF. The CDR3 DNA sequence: TGTGCCAGTAGAGCAAAGGGGCTCCCCTACGAGCAGTACTTC.

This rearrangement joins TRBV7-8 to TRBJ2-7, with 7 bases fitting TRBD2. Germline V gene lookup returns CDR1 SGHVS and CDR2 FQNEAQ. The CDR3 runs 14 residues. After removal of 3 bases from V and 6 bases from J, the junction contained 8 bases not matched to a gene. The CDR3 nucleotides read TGTGCCAGCAGCTTGAGACTAGCAGGCTCCGAGCAGTACGTC. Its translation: CASSLRLAGSEQYV.

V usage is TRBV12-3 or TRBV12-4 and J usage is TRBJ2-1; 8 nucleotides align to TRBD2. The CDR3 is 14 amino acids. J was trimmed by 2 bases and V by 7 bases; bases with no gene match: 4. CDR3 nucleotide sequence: TGTGCCAGCACCCGAGCGGGAGCCTACAATGAGCAGTTCTTC. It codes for CASTRAGAYNEQFF.

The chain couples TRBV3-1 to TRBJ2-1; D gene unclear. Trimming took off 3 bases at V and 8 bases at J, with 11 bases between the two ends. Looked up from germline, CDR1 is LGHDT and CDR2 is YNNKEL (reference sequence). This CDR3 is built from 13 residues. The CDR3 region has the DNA TGTGCCAGCAGCCAGCGCAGTAGGGATGAGCAGTTCTTC. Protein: CASSQRSRDEQFF.

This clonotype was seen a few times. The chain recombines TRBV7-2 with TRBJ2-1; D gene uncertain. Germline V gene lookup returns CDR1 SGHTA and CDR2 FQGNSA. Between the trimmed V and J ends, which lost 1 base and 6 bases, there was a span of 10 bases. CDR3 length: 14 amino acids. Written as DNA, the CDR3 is TGTGCCAGCAGCTTAGTCGAGTACATCAATGAGCAGTTCTTC. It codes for CASSLVEYINEQFF.

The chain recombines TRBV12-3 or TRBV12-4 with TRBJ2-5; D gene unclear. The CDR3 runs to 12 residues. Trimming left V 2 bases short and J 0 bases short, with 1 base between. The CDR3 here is CASSLHQETQYF. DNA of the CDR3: TGTGCCAGCAGTTTACACCAAGAGACCCAGTACTTC.

The CDR3 DNA follows: TGCAGTGCTAGAGCGCAGGGAGGAGAAAAACTGTTTTTT. Encoded protein: CSARAQGGEKLFF. The rearrangement links TRBV20-1 to TRBJ1-4; a possible D gene is TRBD1 (5 bases). The germline V gene encodes CDR1 DFQATT and CDR2 SNEGSKA (reference sequence). The CDR3 runs 13 residues. Deletions cut 1 base from V and 8 bases from J, with 11 bases between.

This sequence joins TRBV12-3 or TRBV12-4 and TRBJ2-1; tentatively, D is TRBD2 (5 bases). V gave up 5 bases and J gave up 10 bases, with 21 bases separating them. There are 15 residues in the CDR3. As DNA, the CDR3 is TGTGCCAGCAGTAAAGAGGGAGCAATCACCGGCGAGCAGTTCTTC. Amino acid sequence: CASSKEGAITGEQFF.

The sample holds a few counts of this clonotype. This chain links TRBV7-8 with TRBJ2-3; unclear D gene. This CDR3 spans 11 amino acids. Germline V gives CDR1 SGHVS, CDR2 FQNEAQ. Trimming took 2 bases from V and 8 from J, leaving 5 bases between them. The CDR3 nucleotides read TGTGCCAGCAGCTTACAAGTTACGCAGTATTTT. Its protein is CASSLQVTQYF.

The CDR3 nucleotides are TGTGCCAGCGGGGGGCGTAATGAAAAACTGTTTTTT. Its translation: CASGGRNEKLFF. The chain recombines TRBV7-2 with TRBJ1-4; weak D call: TRBD1 (6 bases). V lost 8 bases and J lost 4, with 8 bases in between. The germline CDR1 and CDR2 sequences are SGHTA and FQGNSA. The CDR3 consists of 12 residues.

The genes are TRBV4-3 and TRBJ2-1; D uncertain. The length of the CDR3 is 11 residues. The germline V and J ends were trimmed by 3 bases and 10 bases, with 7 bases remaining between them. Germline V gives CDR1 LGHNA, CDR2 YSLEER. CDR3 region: CASSQNEEQFF. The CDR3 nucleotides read TGCGCCAGCAGCCAGAATGAAGAGCAGTTCTTC.

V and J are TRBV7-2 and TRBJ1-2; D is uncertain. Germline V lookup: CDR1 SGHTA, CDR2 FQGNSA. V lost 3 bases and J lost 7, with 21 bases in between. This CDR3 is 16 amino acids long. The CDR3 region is CASSFPGGPLSSGYTF. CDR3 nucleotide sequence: TGTGCCAGCAGCTTCCCAGGAGGACCGCTATCGTCTGGCTACACCTTC.

The CDR3 reads CASRPGTSLLSGEQFF. In DNA, the CDR3 is TGTGCCAGCAGACCCGGGACTAGCCTGCTCTCGGGTGAGCAGTTCTTC. This chain joins TRBV7-2 and TRBJ2-1; 9 nucleotides match TRBD2. There are 16 residues in the CDR3. The ends lost 6 bases at V and 9 bases at J; junction bases unmatched: 15. The germline CDR1 and CDR2 sequences are SGHTA and FQGNSA.

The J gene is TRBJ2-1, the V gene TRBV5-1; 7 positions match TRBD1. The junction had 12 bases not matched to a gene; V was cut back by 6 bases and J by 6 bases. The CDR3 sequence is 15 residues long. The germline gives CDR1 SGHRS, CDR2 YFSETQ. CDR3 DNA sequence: TGCGCCAGCACCGCGAGACAGGGAGTGAGCAATGAGCAGTTCTTC. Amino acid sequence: CASTARQGVSNEQFF.